This T cell receptor beta chain was retrieved from a study of CD8+ T cells in alopecia areata (dated by TCRdb to the late 2010s). The study in broad terms: The treated patients, all with moderate-to-severe alopecia areata, were enrolled in an open-label pilot trial of oral tofacitinib given at 5 to 10 mg twice daily. Patients received tofacitinib for 6 to 18 months and were then followed off drug for 6 months to check for delayed response and recurrence. For the treated patients, the SALT score, which quantifies what percentage of scalp surface area is affected, served as the measure of disease severity. High-throughput TCRbeta sequencing was used to examine T cell clonal expansion in alopecia areata in both the C3H/HeJ mouse model and human patients. On the human side, TCRbeta sequencing was run on scalp tissue and on sorted CD4+ and CD8+ peripheral blood T cells from healthy controls and from alopecia areata patients with either patchy or totalis/universalis disease. Tofacitinib-treated patients had biopsies at baseline and at 4 and 24 weeks of treatment, with a later scalp biopsy in several patients. Clonality in the scalp was compared among normal scalp (n=4), patchy alopecia areata scalp (n=8), and alopecia totalis/universalis scalp (n=8). RNA was extracted with the PAXgene miRNA kit for fixed scalp, the miRNeasy kit for PBMCs, and the RNeasy kit for mouse skin. Amplification of TCRbeta CDR3 regions was done by immunoSEQ multiplex PCR using 35 Vbeta forward primers and 13 Jbeta reverse primers.

What the authors observed across the whole study: During tofacitinib treatment, many expanded lesional clones remained in scalp and blood, and this persistence may partly explain relapse after treatment is stopped. Higher clonality and more expanded CD8+ clones were observed in lesional scalp than in normal scalp, particularly in alopecia totalis/universalis, a finding suggestive of antigenic drive. Unlike mouse skin, which is dominated by gammadelta T cells, normal human skin has resident alphabeta T cells that are also sequenced, and this complicates analysis of the scalp TCR repertoire. Compared with mice, TCR sequences shared between patients were less clear, possibly partly because of HLA diversity across the patient population. Because the treated cohort was small and had just a single nonresponder, larger studies are needed to establish links between baseline CD8+ expansion and response. Scalp clonality and the number of expanded CD8+ clones among the top 100 scalp clones were significantly decreased by tofacitinib.

The junction shows trimming of 1 base on V and 0 bases on J, plus 8 bases between the germline ends. CDR1 is given as SGHRS and CDR2 as YFSETQ, both from the germline V gene. Reading from cysteine to phenylalanine, the CDR3 counts 15 amino acids. The only DNA kept is the CDR3, 45 bases in frame from the first base. Notes on this clone: Its target antigen remains unknown. Nothing much larger sits one base from this clone, and base qualities are not available.

Library method: the immunoSEQ multiplex PCR assay. For TCR sequencing, RNA was extracted from every sample and reverse transcribed into cDNA to serve as template. SuperScript III was used for first-strand cDNA synthesis, primed with a 2:1 mix of oligo-dT and random hexamers. A synthetic immune receptor repertoire was used to gauge amplification bias, and whatever bias remained was removed computationally. The original methods were these. Raw reads were preprocessed to remove errors, and CDR3 was defined by IMGT conventions from the conserved cysteine to phenylalanine. Clonality was computed by normalizing Shannon entropy by log2 of the number of productive unique TCRs and subtracting the result from 1. Whether each scalp clone was CD4 or CD8 was inferred by checking scalp TCRbeta sequences against the CD4 and CD8 repertoires from sorted blood. The source is immuneACCESS, and TCRdb retained only in-frame sequences with V and J called. Part of the clones is not carried over; for the studies checked, unresolved V genes explain less than half of this, and the remainder is unexplained. The V and J calls and clone size come from that table; D and trimming were worked out from the DNA. This sample gives 150,000 to 200,000 clones in total; about three fifths of them show up just once. The ten biggest clones cover approximately 0.97% of the sample.

The time point label for this specimen denotes: about 5 months on oral tofacitinib. The sample's treatment or condition label is to be understood as: oral pan-JAK inhibitor, 5-10 mg twice daily. Lesional scalp punch biopsies and peripheral blood were obtained from alopecia areata patients. PBMCs were isolated by density centrifugation and stained for CD3, CD4 and CD8, after which CD4+ and CD8+ T cells were sorted on a FACSAria. This specimen was CD4+ T cells sorted from blood, taken at week 24, from a patient treated with tofacitinib. The sequence came from a human donor with alopecia areata. The chain is made from TRBV5-1 and TRBJ2-1; the best D guess is TRBD2, with 5 bases matching. This receptor carries the CDR3 CASSLTGDSYNEQFF. The DNA sequence follows: TGCGCCAGCAGCTTGACCGGGGACTCCTACAATGAGCAGTTCTTC.